The rows below give T cell receptor beta chains drawn from one sample of a study of molecular identifiers for immune sequencing clone quantification. MiXCR was run by TCRdb on the PCR reads, yielding one entry per CDR3 protein. The table includes about 40,000 distinct CDR3 sequences, around 20% detected once. The sample taken for sequencing was naive CD8+ T cells from blood, with Jurkat cell RNA spiked in. The receptor source for this set is a human donor in good health. Some libraries in this study had Jurkat cell RNA spiked in. CDR3s include the opening cysteine and the closing phenylalanine or tryptophan. The D gene is left open where the match is weak. Only some rows state a clone size, as once, few, many or a class for expanded clones.

d_call j_call clone_size v_call cdr3_aa cdr3_nt
TRBD2 TRBJ2-7 - TRBV10-1 CASSAGLASSYEQYF TGCGCCAGCAGTGCGGGACTAGCGTCCTCCTACGAGCAGTACTTC
- TRBJ2-7 few TRBV28 CASSLDAYEQYF TGTGCCAGCAGTCTAGACGCCTACGAGCAGTACTTC
- TRBJ2-3 - TRBV19 CASSIAATSTDTQYF TGTGCCAGTAGTATAGCGGCGACTTCCACAGATACGCAGTATTTT
- TRBJ2-1 few TRBV12-3/TRBV12-4 CASSPRDGLGNEQFF TGTGCCAGCAGTCCAAGGGACGGGCTAGGGAATGAGCAGTTCTTC
TRBD2 TRBJ2-1 many TRBV29-1 CSVGLAGGSLYNEQFF TGCAGCGTTGGCCTCGCGGGAGGGTCCCTCTACAATGAGCAGTTCTTC
TRBD1 TRBJ2-7 few TRBV19 CASSTGTGAYEQYF TGTGCCAGTAGTACCGGGACAGGAGCCTACGAGCAGTACTTC
- TRBJ2-1 many TRBV28 CASSLHEQFF TGTGCCAGCAGTCTCCATGAGCAGTTCTTC
- TRBJ2-2 many TRBV28 CASSLLRSGELFF TGTGCCAGCAGTTTGCTTAGATCCGGGGAGCTGTTTTTT
- TRBJ1-5 few TRBV19 CASSVAGAWDQPQHF TGTGCCAGTAGTGTCGCCGGGGCCTGGGATCAGCCCCAGCATTTT
- TRBJ2-7 - TRBV10-3 CAKRTDYEQYF TGTGCCAAACGAACGGACTACGAGCAGTACTTC
- TRBJ2-7 many TRBV4-3 CASSPADRGTSYEQYF TGCGCCAGCAGCCCAGCCGATCGGGGGACCTCCTACGAGCAGTACTTC
- TRBJ2-3 - TRBV29-1 CSVAGLSTDTQYF TGCAGCGTTGCCGGGCTTAGCACAGATACGCAGTATTTT
- TRBJ2-2 many TRBV7-8 CASSLAGELFF TGTGCCAGCAGCTTAGCCGGGGAGCTGTTTTTT
- TRBJ2-7 many TRBV12-3/TRBV12-4 CASSFLLSAEQYF TGTGCCAGCAGTTTTTTACTATCCGCCGAGCAGTACTTC
- TRBJ2-5 many TRBV4-1 CASSQAGHRYQETQYF TGCGCCAGCAGCCAAGCGGGACACCGGTACCAAGAGACCCAGTACTTC
- TRBJ2-3 many TRBV6-5 CASSYTGSSTDTQYF TGTGCCAGCAGTTACACGGGATCTAGCACAGATACGCAGTATTTT
- TRBJ1-5 many TRBV28 CASSQPRGQPQHF TGTGCCAGCAGCCAACCGCGTGGTCAGCCCCAGCATTTT
TRBD1 TRBJ2-7 - TRBV9 CASSGSGGSTSEQYF TGTGCCAGCAGCGGCTCAGGGGGCTCTACGTCCGAGCAGTACTTC
- TRBJ2-5 many TRBV20-1 CSAGMETQYF TGCAGTGCTGGGATGGAGACCCAGTACTTC
- TRBJ2-2 - TRBV7-2 CASGGYGELFF TGTGCCAGCGGGGGGTACGGGGAGCTGTTTTTT
TRBD1 TRBJ1-2 many TRBV7-9 CASRWDRNGYTF TGTGCCAGCAGGTGGGACAGAAATGGCTACACCTTC
- TRBJ1-2 many TRBV5-1 CASSSVPPEPYTF TGCGCCAGCAGCTCGGTCCCTCCTGAGCCCTACACCTTC
TRBD2 TRBJ2-5 many TRBV29-1 CSVEPLAGGLGTQYF TGCAGCGTTGAACCGCTAGCGGGAGGCCTTGGGACCCAGTACTTC
- TRBJ2-1 many TRBV12-3/TRBV12-4 CASASGEQFF TGTGCCAGCGCCTCCGGGGAGCAGTTCTTC